The following is a T cell receptor beta chain sequence with its context. This entry is derived from a study of blood T cells in healthy people across ages. The V and J ends lost 3 bases and 4 bases respectively, with 10 bases between them. Germline V gene data show CDR1 as SGHRS and CDR2 as YFSETQ. The CDR3 length is 14 residues. For the second PCR, which ran for 7 to 11 cycles, a sample-barcoded 5' primer and a J-beta primer mix were used. Via MiXCR, TCRdb re-called the 5' RACE reads, giving one row per CDR3 protein. This repertoire shows fewer than 2 million distinct CDR3 sequences, about 39% found once; its top ten account for 20% to 25%.

This chain joins TRBV5-1 and TRBJ2-2; D is uncertain. Sequencing was done on a sample of blood. The TCR comes from a human donor in good health. The CDR3 reads CASSWASGTGELFF. DNA for the CDR3: TGCGCCAGCAGCTGGGCCTCGGGCACCGGGGAGCTGTTTTTT. Full variable domain (missing parts from reference TRBV5-1 and TRBJ2-2): KAGVTQTPRYLIKTRGQQVTLSCSPISGHRSVSWYQQTPGQGLQFLFEYFSETQRNKGNFPGRFSGRQFSNSRSEMNVSTLELGDSALYLCASSWASGTGELFFGEGSRLTVL.